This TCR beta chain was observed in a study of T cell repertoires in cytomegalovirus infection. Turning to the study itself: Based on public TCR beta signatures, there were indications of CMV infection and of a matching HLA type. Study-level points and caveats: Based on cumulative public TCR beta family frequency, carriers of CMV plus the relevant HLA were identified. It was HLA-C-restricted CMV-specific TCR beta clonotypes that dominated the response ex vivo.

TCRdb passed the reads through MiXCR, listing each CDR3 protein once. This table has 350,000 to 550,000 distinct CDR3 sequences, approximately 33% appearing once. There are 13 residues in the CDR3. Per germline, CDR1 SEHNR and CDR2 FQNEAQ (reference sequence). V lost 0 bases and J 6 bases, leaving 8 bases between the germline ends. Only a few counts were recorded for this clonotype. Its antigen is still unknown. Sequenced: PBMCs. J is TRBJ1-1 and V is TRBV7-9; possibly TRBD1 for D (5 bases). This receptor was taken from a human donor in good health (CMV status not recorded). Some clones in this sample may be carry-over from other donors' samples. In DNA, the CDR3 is TGTGCCAGCAGCTTAGCGGGGGACGCTGAAGCTTTCTTT. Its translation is CASSLAGDAEAFF.